The 22 T cell receptor beta chains given below trace back to one sample, sequenced in a study of cytomegalovirus exposure and HLA in healthy donors (dated by TCRdb to about 2017). Libraries were built with the immunoSEQ multiplex PCR assay. For the multiplex PCR, a mixture combining 60 forward primers for TCR Vbeta segments and 13 reverse primers for TCR Jbeta segments was used. TCRdb's version of the immuneACCESS table is confined to in-frame rearrangements and falls short of the full clone set. An unresolved V gene accounts for under half of the shortfall where checked; the remainder is of unknown origin. The sample data list over 80,000 clones, and approximately 60% of these were observed just once. The ten largest clones add up to approximately 5.8% of the sample. Sequenced sample: PBMCs. These receptors were collected from a boy between 10 and 17 years old in good health and CMV-seropositive.

The chain carries TRBV11-2 and TRBJ2-5; tentative D call: TRBD2 (5 bases). This CDR3 is built from 12 residues. The germline V gene has CDR1 SGHAT and CDR2 FQNNGV. V shed 0 bases and J shed 9 bases, with 8 bases lying between them. CDR3 nucleotides: TGTGCCAGCAGCTTAGAGCGGGTGGCCCAGTACTTC. Translating it yields CASSLERVAQYF.

The chain is built from TRBV5-6 and TRBJ1-5, with D hard to call. V was trimmed by 0 bases and J by 2 bases, leaving 9 bases between them. Germline CDR1 reads SGHDT; CDR2 reads YYEEEE. The CDR3 spans 15 residues. The CDR3: CASSLGIRGNQPQHF. The DNA for the CDR3 is TGTGCCAGCAGCTTGGGTATTCGGGGCAATCAGCCCCAGCATTTT.

CDR3 DNA: TGTGCCAGCAGCGATAAGAGGCAGGGGCCCCCCTACGAGCAGTACTTC. This gives the protein CASSDKRQGPPYEQYF. V and J are TRBV5-4 and TRBJ2-7; possibly TRBD1 for D (6 bases). Trimming removed 4 bases from V and 2 bases from J, with 19 bases in between. The CDR3 extends over 16 amino acids. The germline CDR1 and CDR2 sequences are SGHNT and YYREEE (reference sequence).

This chain links TRBV5-1 with TRBJ2-1, with 8 bases matching TRBD2. Unmatched junction bases numbered 7, after V lost 0 bases and J lost 8 bases. Germline V gene lookup returns CDR1 SGHRS and CDR2 YFSETQ. CDR3 length: 15 residues. The chain's CDR3 is CASSLASGSLDEQFF. The CDR3 DNA reads TGCGCCAGCAGCTTGGCGAGCGGGAGTTTGGATGAGCAGTTCTTC.

This rearrangement joins TRBV2 to TRBJ2-7; D uncertain. CDR3 length equals 16 residues. The V gene lost 6 bases and the J gene lost 7 bases, with 25 bases spanning the gap. CDR1 is SNHLY and CDR2 is FYNNEI in the germline V gene. The CDR3 region has the DNA TGTGCCAGCAGCCTAAACCGGTTGGGCACACCGACGGAGCAGTACTTC. It translates to CASSLNRLGTPTEQYF.

The chain joins TRBV6-5 to TRBJ1-5, with TRBD1 as a possible D gene (6 bases). The CDR3 is made up of 13 amino acids. Trimming shortened V by 6 bases and J by 7 bases, and 13 bases separated the two germline ends. Per the germline V gene, CDR1 is MNHEY and CDR2 is SVGAGI. The CDR3 reads CASRQGGEQPQHF. The CDR3 coding sequence is TGTGCCAGCAGACAGGGTGGGGAACAGCCCCAGCATTTT.

The rearrangement links TRBV9 to TRBJ2-1; 9 bases are a match to TRBD2. The CDR3 runs to 18 residues. V gave up 2 bases and J gave up 4 bases; unmatched junction bases: 13. Germline V gene lookup returns CDR1 SGDLS and CDR2 YYNGEE. The DNA for the CDR3 is TGTGCCAGCAGCGTGGGGTCGGTGACTAGCGGACCATACAATGAGCAGTTCTTC. Encoded protein: CASSVGSVTSGPYNEQFF.

The chain has TRBV5-1 and TRBJ2-2, with a possible D match to TRBD1 (6 bases). Looked up from germline, CDR1 is SGHRS and CDR2 is YFSETQ. Trimming removed 4 bases from V and 0 bases from J, with 10 bases in between. The CDR3 runs 15 residues. The CDR3 coding sequence is TGCGCCAGCAGCCCGAGGACAGCGAACACCGGGGAGCTGTTTTTT. This sequence encodes CASSPRTANTGELFF.

Of note for this clone: At one of its ends the junction is not consistent with the germline gene, which may arise from a read error. V usage is TRBV4-3 and J usage is TRBJ1-2, with 8 bases fitting TRBD1. CDR1 is LGHNA and CDR2 is YSLEER in the germline V gene. The CDR3 sequence is 14 residues long. For the CDR3, the DNA is TGCGCCAGCAGCCAAGATTACAGGGGGAATGGCTACCCCTTC. It specifies CASSQDYRGNGYPF.

This chain joins TRBV5-1 and TRBJ1-2, with 8 bases matching TRBD1. J lost 8 bases, V lost 2 bases, and 5 bases had no gene match. This CDR3 is 13 amino acids long. CDR1 and CDR2 from the germline V gene are SGHRS and YFSETQ. The CDR3 DNA follows: TGCGCCAGCAGCTTCGGACAGGGTGGCGGCTACACCTTC. It yields the protein CASSFGQGGGYTF.

This sequence joins TRBV6-4 and TRBJ1-1, with TRBD1 as a possible D gene (5 bases). V shed 6 bases and J shed 4 bases, with 12 bases lying between them. CDR1 is MRHNA and CDR2 is SNTAGT in the germline V gene. The CDR3 has 13 amino acids. The CDR3 sequence: CASSDGRGTEAFF. CDR3 DNA: TGTGCCAGCAGCGACGGAAGGGGCACTGAAGCTTTCTTT.

The chain is built from TRBV5-6 and TRBJ1-4; D is perhaps TRBD1 (6 bases). CDR3 length equals 14 residues. The germline V gene has CDR1 SGHDT and CDR2 YYEEEE. Trimming shortened V by 5 bases and J by 8 bases, and 16 bases separated the two germline ends. The CDR3 DNA follows: TGTGCCAGCAGGTTACAGGGACCCCGGGAAAAACTGTTTTTT. This sequence encodes CASRLQGPREKLFF.

The chain links TRBV28 to TRBJ2-7, with D perhaps TRBD2 (5 bases). The germline V and J ends were trimmed by 1 base and 7 bases, with 14 bases remaining between them. The CDR3 extends over 14 amino acids. Germline V lookup: CDR1 MDHEN, CDR2 SYDVKM. The CDR3 loop is CASSLFGRGWEQYF. The CDR3 nucleotides are TGTGCCAGCAGTTTATTTGGGCGCGGGTGGGAGCAGTACTTC.

This clone was observed a handful of times. The genes are TRBV10-1 and TRBJ2-4; 11 bases agree with TRBD1. CDR1 is WNHNN, CDR2 SYGVQD, per germline (reference sequence). There are 16 residues in the CDR3. V shed 5 bases, J shed 2 bases, and the junction held 5 bases outside the gene matches. CDR3 sequence (DNA): TGCGCCAGCAGTTCCGGGACAGGGGGACCCAAAAACATTCAGTACTTC. It encodes CASSSGTGGPKNIQYF.

Worth noting for this clone: Additional DNA sequences in this sample encode the identical CDR3. The rearrangement uses TRBV30 and TRBJ2-3, with 13 positions matching TRBD2. This CDR3 has 13 amino acids. The V gene end was trimmed by 5 bases and the J gene end by 4 bases; junction bases not matched to a gene: 0. In germline, CDR1 is GTSNPN, CDR2 SVGIG (reference sequence). CDR3 loop: CAWGLAGADTQYF. CDR3 nucleotide sequence: TGTGCCTGGGGACTAGCGGGGGCAGATACGCAGTATTTT.

The chain carries TRBV7-9 and TRBJ2-7; D is perhaps TRBD1 (6 bases). Germline loops: CDR1 SEHNR, CDR2 FQNEAQ (reference sequence). The CDR3 loop spans 14 amino acids. V dropped 1 base and J dropped 7 bases, with 14 bases sitting between them. The CDR3 spells CASSLGGPGVEQYF. DNA for the CDR3: TGTGCCAGCAGCTTAGGCGGGCCAGGGGTTGAGCAGTACTTC.

The chain combines TRBV7-9 with TRBJ1-4; D is undetermined. Trimming removed 3 bases from V and 3 bases from J, with 8 bases in between. The CDR3 runs to 14 residues. Per germline, CDR1 SEHNR and CDR2 FQNEAQ (reference sequence). CDR3 sequence: CASSFYAPNEKLFF. Written as DNA, the CDR3 is TGTGCCAGCAGCTTCTACGCCCCTAATGAAAAACTGTTTTTT.

The V call is TRBV12-5, the J call TRBJ2-7; 7 bases align to TRBD1. CDR1 is LGHNT, CDR2 FRNRAP, per germline. V gave up 6 bases and J gave up 2 bases; unmatched junction bases: 7. CDR3 length equals 14 residues. Here the CDR3 reads CASGFRDSTYEQYF. CDR3 in DNA: TGTGCTAGTGGATTCCGGGACAGCACCTACGAGCAGTACTTC.

The J gene is TRBJ2-1, the V gene TRBV7-2; TRBD2 is a possible D gene (5 bases). The germline CDR1 and CDR2 sequences are SGHTA and FQGNSA. The CDR3 covers 15 residues. The V and J ends lost 5 bases and 7 bases respectively, with 18 bases between them. The CDR3 loop is CASSLLWGAGNEQFF. Here the CDR3 DNA reads TGTGCCAGCAGCCTACTGTGGGGAGCCGGGAATGAGCAGTTCTTC.

V usage is TRBV25-1 and J usage is TRBJ2-7, with D possibly being TRBD1 (6 bases). This CDR3 is 13 amino acids long. Germline V lookup: CDR1 MGHDK, CDR2 SYGVNS. Trimming left V 6 bases short and J 3 bases short, with 12 bases between. CDR3: CASSDRLGYEQYF. The CDR3 DNA follows: TGTGCCAGCAGCGACAGGTTGGGCTACGAGCAGTACTTC.

V and J are TRBV7-9 and TRBJ1-1, with 7 bases identical to TRBD1. Trimming cost V 1 base and J 3 bases; bases outside gene matches: 5. CDR3 length: 15 amino acids. Germline CDR1 and CDR2: SEHNR and FQNEAQ (reference sequence). The CDR3 is CASSLGAGGDTEAFF. CDR3 nucleotides: TGTGCCAGCAGCTTAGGGGCAGGGGGTGACACTGAAGCTTTCTTT. Filled out from reference TRBV7-9 and TRBJ1-1, the complete variable domain reads DTGVSQNPRHKITKRGQNVTFRCDPISEHNRLYWYRQTLGQGPEFLTYFQNEAQLEKSRLLSDRFSAERPKGSFSTLEIQRTEQGDSAMYLCASSLGAGGDTEAFFGQGTRLTVV.

The chain combines TRBV9 with TRBJ2-7, with 13 bases fitting TRBD2. Germline trimming cut 3 bases from V and 2 bases from J; bases unmatched to any gene: 2. The germline V gene has CDR1 SGDLS and CDR2 YYNGEE. The CDR3 has 15 residues. The CDR3 reads CASSEGLAGTYEQYF. CDR3 DNA sequence: TGTGCCAGCAGCGAGGGACTAGCGGGAACCTACGAGCAGTACTTC.